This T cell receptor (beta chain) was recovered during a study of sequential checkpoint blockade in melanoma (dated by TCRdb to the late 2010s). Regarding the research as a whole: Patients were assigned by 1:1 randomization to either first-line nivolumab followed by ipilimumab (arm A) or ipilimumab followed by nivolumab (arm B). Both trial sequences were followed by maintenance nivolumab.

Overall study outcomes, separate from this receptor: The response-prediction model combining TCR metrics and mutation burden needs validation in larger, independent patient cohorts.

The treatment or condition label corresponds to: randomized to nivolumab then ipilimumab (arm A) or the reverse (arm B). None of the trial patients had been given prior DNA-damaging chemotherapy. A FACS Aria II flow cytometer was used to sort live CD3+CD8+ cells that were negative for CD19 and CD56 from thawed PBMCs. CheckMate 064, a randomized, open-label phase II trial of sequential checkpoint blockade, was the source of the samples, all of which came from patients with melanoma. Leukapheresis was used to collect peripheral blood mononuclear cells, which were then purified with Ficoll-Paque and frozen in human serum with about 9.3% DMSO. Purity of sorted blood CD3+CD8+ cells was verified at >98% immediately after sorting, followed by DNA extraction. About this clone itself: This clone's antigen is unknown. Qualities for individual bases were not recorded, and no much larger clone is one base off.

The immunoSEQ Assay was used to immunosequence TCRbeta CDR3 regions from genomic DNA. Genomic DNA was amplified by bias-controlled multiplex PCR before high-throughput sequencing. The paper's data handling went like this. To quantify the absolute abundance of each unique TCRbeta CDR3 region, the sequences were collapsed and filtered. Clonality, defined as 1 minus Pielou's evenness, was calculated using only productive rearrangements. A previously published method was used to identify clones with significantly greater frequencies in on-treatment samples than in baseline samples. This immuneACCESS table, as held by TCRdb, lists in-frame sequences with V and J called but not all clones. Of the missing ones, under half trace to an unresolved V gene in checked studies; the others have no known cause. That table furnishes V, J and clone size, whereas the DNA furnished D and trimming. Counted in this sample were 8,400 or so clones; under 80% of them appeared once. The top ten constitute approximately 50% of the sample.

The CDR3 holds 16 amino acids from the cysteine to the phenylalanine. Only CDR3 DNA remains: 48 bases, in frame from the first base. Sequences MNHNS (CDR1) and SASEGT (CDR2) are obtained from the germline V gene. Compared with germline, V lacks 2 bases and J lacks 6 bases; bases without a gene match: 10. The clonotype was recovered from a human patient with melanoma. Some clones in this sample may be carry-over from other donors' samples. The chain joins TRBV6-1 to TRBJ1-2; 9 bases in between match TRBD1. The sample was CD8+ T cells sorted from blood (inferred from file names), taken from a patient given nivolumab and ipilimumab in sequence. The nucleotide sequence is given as TGTGCCAGCAGTGAAAAGGTCACAGGGGGCTTTCATGGCTACACCTTC. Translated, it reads CASSEKVTGGFHGYTF.